This paragraph covers one T cell receptor beta chain sequence. Its binding antigen is unknown. Nothing much larger sits one base from this clone, and base qualities are not available. From the germline V gene, CDR1 is SGHRS and CDR2 is YFSETQ. The CDR3 numbers 17 residues from cysteine through phenylalanine. The sequence is cut down to CDR3 DNA, 51 bases in frame from base 1. Trimming takes 0 bases off V and 5 bases off J; junction bases not matched to a gene: 6. This specimen comes from a study of CD8 T cells in ankylosing spondylitis (dated by TCRdb to 2015 to 2018). Background for the entire study: T cell receptor beta repertoires were profiled in healthy donors and ankylosing spondylitis patients so that disease-linked TCR variants could be found. The full study cohort comprised 25 or so ankylosing spondylitis patients and some 110 healthy donors. Peripheral blood samples were taken, and synovial fluid was additionally collected from ankylosing spondylitis patients.

Sequencing was carried out with an Illumina HiSeq 2500. Quantitative 5'-RACE with molecular barcodes was the method used to prepare the TCR beta libraries. For the original study's pipeline: A new computational method, built on a probabilistic model of VDJ rearrangement, was used to identify disease-linked TCR variants. Through fastp at Q25 and MiXCR, TCRdb rebuilt clones from the public reads, retaining in-frame beta chains. Identical CDR3 protein sequences are pooled into one entry, listed with their most common genes and DNA. The authors' filters were not applied to this entry. For this sample the table gives over 700,000 distinct CDR3 sequences, of which 15% to 20% were detected only once. Jointly, the top ten make up around 20% of the sample. Broad study findings and their caveats: A CD8+ phenotype was shown by the disease-linked clones, which were found at relatively low frequencies in peripheral blood. Some motif variants had previously been reported in the synovial fluid and blood of reactive arthritis patients, which suggests shared mechanisms of disease initiation. Significant enrichment of the disease-linked clones was reported in matched synovial fluid samples from ankylosing spondylitis patients. Blood from ankylosing spondylitis patients appeared to be characterized by a TCR beta motif composed of about eight highly homologous amino acid variants.

The sequenced sample consisted of blood, either unsorted or a sorted T cell fraction (not recorded which). The sequence links TRBV5-1 to TRBJ2-5; TRBD2 matches 14 bases in the middle. The sequence derives from a male donor with ankylosing spondylitis. The CDR3 loop reads CASSLEGLAGAWETQYF. In nucleotides, the sequence is TGCGCCAGCAGCTTGGAGGGACTAGCGGGAGCTTGGGAGACCCAGTACTTC.